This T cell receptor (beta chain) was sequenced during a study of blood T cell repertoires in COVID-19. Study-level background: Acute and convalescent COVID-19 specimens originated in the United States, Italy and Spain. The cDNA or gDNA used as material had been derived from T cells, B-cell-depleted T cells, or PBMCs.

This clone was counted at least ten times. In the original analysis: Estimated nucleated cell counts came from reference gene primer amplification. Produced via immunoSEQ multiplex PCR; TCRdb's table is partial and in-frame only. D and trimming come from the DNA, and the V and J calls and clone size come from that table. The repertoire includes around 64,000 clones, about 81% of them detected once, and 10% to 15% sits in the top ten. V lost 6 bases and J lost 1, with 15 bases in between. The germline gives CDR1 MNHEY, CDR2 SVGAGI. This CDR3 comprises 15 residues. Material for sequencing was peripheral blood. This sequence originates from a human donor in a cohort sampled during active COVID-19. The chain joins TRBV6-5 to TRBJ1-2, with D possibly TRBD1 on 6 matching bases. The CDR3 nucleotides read TGTGCCAGCAGACCCCCTCCAGGGGTTAACTATGGCTACACCTTC. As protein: CASRPPPGVNYGYTF.